The clone carrying this T cell receptor beta chain has only a few counts. The sample comes from a study of blood T cell repertoires in COVID-19. The overall study: Acute and convalescent COVID-19 samples came from the United States, Italy and Spain.

Germline V gene sequence: CDR1 MNHEY, CDR2 SVGAGI. Trimming removed 4 bases from V and 4 bases from J; junction bases left unmatched: 7. This CDR3 comprises 15 residues. Data came from immunoSEQ multiplex PCR; TCRdb stores just in-frame clones and leaves some out. The sample contains about 51,000 clones, roughly 80% of which appear only once. The sample comprised peripheral blood. The TCR comes from a human donor with acute or convalescent COVID-19. The donor label of this sample is uncertain. The chain employs TRBV6-5 and TRBJ2-7; 10 bases align to TRBD1. The CDR3 nucleotides read TGTGCCAGCAGTTCAACCCGGGACAGGGGATACGAGCAGTACTTC. This encodes CASSSTRDRGYEQYF.